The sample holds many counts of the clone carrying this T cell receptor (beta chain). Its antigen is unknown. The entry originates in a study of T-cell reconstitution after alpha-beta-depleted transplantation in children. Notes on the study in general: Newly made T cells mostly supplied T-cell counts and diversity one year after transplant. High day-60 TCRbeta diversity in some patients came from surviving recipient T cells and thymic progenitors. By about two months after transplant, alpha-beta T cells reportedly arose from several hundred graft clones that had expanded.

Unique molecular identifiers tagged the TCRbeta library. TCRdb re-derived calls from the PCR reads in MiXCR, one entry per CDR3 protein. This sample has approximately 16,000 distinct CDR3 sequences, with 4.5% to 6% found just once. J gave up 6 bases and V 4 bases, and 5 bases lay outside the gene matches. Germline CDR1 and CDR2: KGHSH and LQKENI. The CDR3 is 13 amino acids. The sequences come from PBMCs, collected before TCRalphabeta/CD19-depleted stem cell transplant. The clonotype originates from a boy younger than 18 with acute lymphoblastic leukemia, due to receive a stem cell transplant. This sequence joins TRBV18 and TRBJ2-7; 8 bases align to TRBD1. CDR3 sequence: CASSQTGVGEQYF. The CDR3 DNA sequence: TGTGCCAGCTCACAGACAGGGGTGGGCGAGCAGTACTTC. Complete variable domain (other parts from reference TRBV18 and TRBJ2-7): NAGVMQNPRHLVRRRGQEARLRCSPMKGHSHVYWYRQLPEEGLKFMVYLQKENIIDESGMPKERFSAEFPKEGPSILRIQQVVRGDSAAYFCASSQTGVGEQYFGPGTRLTVT.